This T cell receptor (beta chain) was documented in a study of T cells after yellow fever vaccination (dated by TCRdb to between 2017 and 2020). General notes on the study: The SMART-Seq v4 Ultra Low Input RNA kit was used to prepare libraries from fractions with low cell numbers. Bulk TCR alpha and beta repertoires were sequenced longitudinally to track T-cell clones before and after primary and booster YFV17D yellow fever vaccination. Two healthy male donors, one aged 18 to 29 and one aged 30 to 40 years, were included in the cohort. Blood samples were taken at several timepoints before and after primary and secondary immunization, and bulk PBMC replicates and cell subsets were isolated. On the study overall, not on this receptor specifically: Because the study included only a couple of donors, the extent to which the findings can be generalized is limited. Because abundant contaminating clonotypes from the bulk population could be contained in FACS-sorted repertoires, computational filtering was required. Compared with the primary T-cell response, the secondary T-cell response was faster but weaker, reaching its peak on day 5 rather than on day 15. A small share of clonotypes was detected in both CD4 and CD8 compartments, with the overlap likely arising from convergent recombination. After the booster, most of the clones that had expanded following primary vaccination were detected again (almost 98% of CD4 and more than 85% of CD8), which suggests that memory was broadly maintained.

The CDR3 sequence holds 13 residues, the cysteine and phenylalanine included. The read is trimmed to its CDR3 DNA, 39 bases read in frame from base 1. CDR1 is given as MNHNS and CDR2 as SASEGT, both from the germline V gene. The V end loses 6 bases and the J end loses 8 bases, and a stretch of 14 bases separates them. This clonotype was detected a few times. This clone's antigen is unknown. There are no base qualities to consult, and no much larger clone falls within one base. What the treatment or condition label conveys for this sample: live attenuated yellow fever vaccine strain. At each blood-draw timepoint, two biological replicates of bulk PBMCs were obtained. PBMCs were isolated from peripheral blood using a standard Ficoll-Paque protocol. RNA was extracted with TriZol from bulk PBMCs, CD4 and CD8 fractions, and dextramer-positive and dextramer-negative fractions. Synthesis of TCR cDNA relied on 5'RACE template switching, a step that introduced a universal primer site along with unique molecular identifiers. Priming for cDNA synthesis came from both the TCR alpha and TCR beta constant segments. Library amplification used two PCR steps, and the second PCR step added sample barcodes and sequencing adapters. Libraries were sequenced on Illumina HiSeq 2500 (2x100 bp) or NovaSeq (2x150 bp). In the source study's methods: MIGEC handled demultiplexing of reads and collapsing into UMI consensus sequences, while MiXCR performed V(D)J alignment. Vaccine-responding clonotypes were identified with edgeR using replicate PBMC samples, with FDR below 0.01 and a log2 fold change above 5 up to day 15 being required. Each bulk clonotype received a CD4 or CD8 identity based on whether the sequenced CD4 or CD8 repertoire contained that clonotype at higher abundance. TCRdb reprocessing: public reads trimmed at Q25 with fastp, clones called with MiXCR, in-frame beta chains kept. Records with the same CDR3 protein are collapsed into one entry carrying the most frequent genes and DNA. TCRdb, not the authors, supplied the V and J calls. Within this sample are hundreds of thousands of distinct CDR3 sequences, with 20% to 25% of them counted one time only. Clones ranked in the top ten supply about 17% of the sample.

This sample comprised PBMCs, obtained roughly 20 days after the first yellow fever vaccination. The TCR comes from a man younger than 30 who received the YFV17D yellow fever vaccine. Recombination joined TRBV6-1 with TRBJ2-1; the D gene identity is not certain. The CDR3 corresponds to CASRKGGRDEQFF. The bases are TGTGCCAGCAGGAAGGGCGGCCGCGATGAGCAGTTCTTC.